The rows below give T cell receptor beta chains drawn from one sample of a study of T cell clones after liver transplantation. Generated by immunoSEQ multiplex PCR, the TCRdb table keeps only in-frame clones and is missing some. The table shows tens of thousands of clones, with around 70% occurring only once. Sequencing used CD4+ T cells from blood, obtained at the 22-month timepoint. These receptors all stem from a human patient who received a liver transplant. Some T cells could come from the graft donor. Each CDR3 is given with its conserved first and last residue. A D gene is named only where the DNA matches it firmly. The listing skips clone size in some rows; elsewhere it reads once, few, many or a size class.

abundance,d_gene,v_gene,j_gene,CDR3aa,CDR3nt
NA,NA,TRBV6-1,TRBJ2-3,CASSEMRLSDTQYF,TGTGCCAGCAGTGAAATGAGGCTGTCAGATACGCAGTATTTT
few,NA,TRBV4-1,TRBJ1-2,CASSQDLVSYHYGYTF,TGCGCCAGCAGCCAAGATCTAGTAAGTTACCACTATGGCTACACCTTC
NA,NA,TRBV27,TRBJ1-1,CASKGNVNTEAFF,TGTGCCAGCAAGGGAAACGTGAACACTGAAGCTTTCTTT
NA,NA,TRBV29-1,TRBJ2-3,CSVGLHGGGTDTQYF,TGCAGCGTTGGGTTACACGGGGGAGGCACAGATACGCAGTATTTT
NA,TRBD1,TRBV18,TRBJ2-7,CASSPPTGVSSYEQYF,TGTGCCAGCTCACCACCGACAGGGGTCAGCTCCTACGAGCAGTACTTC
NA,TRBD2,TRBV6-5,TRBJ2-7,CASSYDSGVREQYF,TGTGCCAGCAGTTACGATAGCGGGGTTCGCGAGCAGTACTTC
NA,NA,TRBV2,TRBJ1-2,CASRETVGPGYGYTF,TGTGCCAGCAGAGAAACCGTGGGGCCCGGCTATGGCTACACCTTC
NA,NA,TRBV30,TRBJ2-1,CAWGQNEQFF,TGTGCCTGGGGACAGAATGAGCAGTTCTTC
NA,NA,TRBV2,TRBJ1-3,CASSPGQPGNTIYF,TGTGCCAGCAGTCCCGGACAGCCAGGAAACACCATATATTTT
NA,TRBD1,TRBV6-1,TRBJ1-1,CASGDSGLFTEAFF,TGTGCCAGCGGGGACAGCGGCTTGTTCACTGAAGCTTTCTTT
NA,NA,TRBV29-1,TRBJ1-2,CSVEKGNGYTF,TGCAGCGTTGAAAAGGGTAATGGCTACACCTTC
NA,TRBD1,TRBV29-1,TRBJ1-4,CSVEGDSLDEKLFF,TGCAGCGTTGAAGGGGACAGTTTAGATGAAAAACTGTTTTTT
once,NA,TRBV28,TRBJ2-6,CASSLSSGANVLTF,TGTGCCAGCAGTTTAAGCTCTGGGGCCAACGTCCTGACTTTC
few,TRBD1,TRBV10-3,TRBJ1-3,CAIRSQFTGTGKRLGNTIYF,TGTGCCATCAGGTCCCAATTCACCGGGACAGGAAAACGCCTTGGAAACACCATATATTTT
NA,NA,TRBV6-6,TRBJ2-7,CASSYSQAEQYF,TGTGCCAGCAGTTACTCGCAGGCCGAGCAGTACTTC
NA,NA,TRBV6-5,TRBJ1-6,CASSATSYNSPLHF,TGTGCCAGCAGTGCAACCTCCTATAATTCACCCCTCCACTTT
NA,TRBD1,TRBV6-6,TRBJ1-4,CASSYSKDRGYEKLFF,TGTGCCAGCAGTTACTCGAAAGACAGGGGATATGAAAAACTGTTTTTT
NA,NA,TRBV7-2,TRBJ2-3,CASSQGGRTTDTQYF,TGTGCCAGCAGCCAAGGGGGGCGGACCACAGATACGCAGTATTTT
few,NA,TRBV28,TRBJ2-7,CASSPANTYEQYF,TGTGCCAGCAGCCCAGCTAATACCTACGAGCAGTACTTC
NA,NA,TRBV5-1,TRBJ1-4,CASSLALLNEKLFF,TGCGCCAGCAGCTTGGCACTCCTCAATGAAAAACTGTTTTTT
NA,NA,TRBV7-8,TRBJ1-1,CASSLGGLSTEAFF,TGTGCCAGCAGCTTAGGAGGGTTAAGCACTGAAGCTTTCTTT
NA,TRBD1,TRBV16,TRBJ2-1,CASSQPDRGRWEQFF,TGTGCCAGCAGCCAACCGGACAGGGGGCGGTGGGAGCAGTTCTTC
few,TRBD1,TRBV9,TRBJ1-3,CASSPQGATSGNTIYF,TGTGCCAGCAGCCCACAGGGGGCTACCTCTGGAAACACCATATATTTT
few,NA,TRBV5-1,TRBJ1-5,CASSLGGAGPSNQPQHF,TGCGCCAGCAGCTTGGGGGGCGCGGGGCCGAGCAATCAGCCCCAGCATTTT
few,TRBD1,TRBV10-3,TRBJ1-6,CAISVGDRNSPLHF,TGTGCCATCAGTGTAGGGGACAGGAATTCACCCCTCCACTTT
NA,NA,TRBV21-1,TRBJ1-3,CASTPSDRRTGNTIYF,TGTGCCAGCACCCCAAGCGACAGGCGAACTGGAAACACCATATATTTT
NA,NA,TRBV28,TRBJ2-3,CASSFALPGGPDTQYF,TGTGCCAGCAGTTTCGCCCTGCCAGGAGGTCCAGATACGCAGTATTTT
NA,NA,TRBV29-1,TRBJ1-2,CSVGGGDYGYTF,TGCAGCGTGGGAGGGGGGGACTATGGCTACACCTTC
NA,NA,TRBV28,TRBJ2-7,CASSSSGLVSYEQYF,TGTGCCAGCAGTTCGAGCGGACTTGTCTCCTACGAGCAGTACTTC
NA,NA,TRBV5-4,TRBJ1-3,CASSLISPYSGNTIYF,TGTGCCAGCAGCTTGATTTCGCCGTACTCTGGAAACACCATATATTTT
NA,NA,TRBV12-1,TRBJ1-3,CASSFPGTGSHYDYTIYF,TGTGCCAGCAGCTTTCCCGGGACAGGTTCCCATTACGACTACACCATATATTTT
few,NA,TRBV7-6,TRBJ1-2,CASTPGQISYTF,TGTGCCAGCACCCCCGGACAGATAAGCTACACCTTC